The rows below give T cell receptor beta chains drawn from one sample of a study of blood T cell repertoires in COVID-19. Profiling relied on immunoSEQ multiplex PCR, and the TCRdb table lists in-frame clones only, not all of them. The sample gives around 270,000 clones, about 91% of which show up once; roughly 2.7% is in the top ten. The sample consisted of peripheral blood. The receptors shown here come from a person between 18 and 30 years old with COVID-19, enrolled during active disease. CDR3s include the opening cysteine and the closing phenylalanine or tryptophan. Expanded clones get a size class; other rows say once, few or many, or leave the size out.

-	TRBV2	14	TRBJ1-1	CASMPGHLNTEAFF
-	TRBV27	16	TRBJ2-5	CASSFLGSNGGETQYF
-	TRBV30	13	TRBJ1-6	CAWSVAASRTLHF
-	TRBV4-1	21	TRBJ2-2	CASSQSGAGTSGKKNTGELFF
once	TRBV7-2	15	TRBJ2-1	CASSLELAGNNEQFF
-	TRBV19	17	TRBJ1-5	CASSIRWEQGAVQPQHF
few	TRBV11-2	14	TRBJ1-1	CASSPLPGYTEAFF
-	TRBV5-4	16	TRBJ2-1	CASSPEPAGGSNEQFF
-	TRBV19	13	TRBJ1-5	CASSMRVNQPQHF
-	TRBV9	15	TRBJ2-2	CASSLGDRGPGELFF
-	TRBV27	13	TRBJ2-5	CATQGLAGETQYF
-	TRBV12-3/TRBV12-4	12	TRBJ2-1	CASSLGAGEQFF
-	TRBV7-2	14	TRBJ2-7	CASSPETASYEQYF
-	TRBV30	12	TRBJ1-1	CAWSVPKPEAFF
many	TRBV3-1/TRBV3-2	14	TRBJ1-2	CASSLGSGDYGYTF
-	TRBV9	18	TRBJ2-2	CASSVEATNRGRTGELFF
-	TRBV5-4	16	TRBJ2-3	CASSFRGGSRTDTQYF
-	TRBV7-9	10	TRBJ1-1	CASARAEAFF
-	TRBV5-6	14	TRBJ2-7	CASSLGTSGGEQYF
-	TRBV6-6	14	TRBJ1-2	CASSPTGAMYGYTF
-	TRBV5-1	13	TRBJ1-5	CASSWDRNQPQHF
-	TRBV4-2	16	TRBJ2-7	CASSQGTSGPPGEQYF
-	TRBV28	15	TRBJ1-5	CASSNQGLLNQPQHF
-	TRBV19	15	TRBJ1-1	CASSPRDRLNTEAFF
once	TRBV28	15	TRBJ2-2	CASSSPGLVSGELFF
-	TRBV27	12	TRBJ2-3	CASSLGVDTQYF
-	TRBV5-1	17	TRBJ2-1	CASSLTGTGGIGAEQFF
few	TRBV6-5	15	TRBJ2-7	CASSYSGHRDYEQYF
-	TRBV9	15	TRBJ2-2	CASSPGHSNTGELFF
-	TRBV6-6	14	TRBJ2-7	CASSSLSVSYEQYF
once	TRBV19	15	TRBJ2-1	CASASSGSSYNEQFF
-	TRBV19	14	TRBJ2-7	CASSPQGDTYEQYF
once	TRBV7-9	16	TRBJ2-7	CASSLGTSGRAYEQYF
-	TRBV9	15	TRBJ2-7	CASSVEGTGKGEQYF
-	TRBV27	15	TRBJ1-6	CASNPVGRSNSPLHF
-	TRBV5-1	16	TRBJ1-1	CASRVQGGRSGTEAFF
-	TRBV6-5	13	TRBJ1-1	CASSPTGVGEAFF
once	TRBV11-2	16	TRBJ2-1	CASSLDIPGSYNEQFF
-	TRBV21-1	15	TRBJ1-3	CASSKVRGPRNTIYF
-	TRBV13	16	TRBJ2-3	CASSLQVAGVLDTQYF
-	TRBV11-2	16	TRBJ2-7	CASSLGKLAGLYEQYF
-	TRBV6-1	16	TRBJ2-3	CASSESGSWSTDTQYF
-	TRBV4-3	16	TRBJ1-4	CASSQDPGQGYEKLFF
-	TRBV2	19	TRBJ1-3	CASGPWADSKTVSGNTIYF
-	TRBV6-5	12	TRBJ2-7	CASIDRGHEQYF
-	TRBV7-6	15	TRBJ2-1	CASSLAGQGPNEQFF
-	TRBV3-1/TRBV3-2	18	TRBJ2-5	CASSSVDGESGSSETQYF
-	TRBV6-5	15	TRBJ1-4	CASSRDRAGDEKLFF
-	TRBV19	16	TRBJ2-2	CASSSAQGRITGELFF
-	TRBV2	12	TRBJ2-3	CASTFRRDTQYF
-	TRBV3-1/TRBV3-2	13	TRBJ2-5	CASSQREGETQYF
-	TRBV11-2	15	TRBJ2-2	CASSEMIANTGELFF
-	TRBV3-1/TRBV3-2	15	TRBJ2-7	CASSPGLAGGYEQYF